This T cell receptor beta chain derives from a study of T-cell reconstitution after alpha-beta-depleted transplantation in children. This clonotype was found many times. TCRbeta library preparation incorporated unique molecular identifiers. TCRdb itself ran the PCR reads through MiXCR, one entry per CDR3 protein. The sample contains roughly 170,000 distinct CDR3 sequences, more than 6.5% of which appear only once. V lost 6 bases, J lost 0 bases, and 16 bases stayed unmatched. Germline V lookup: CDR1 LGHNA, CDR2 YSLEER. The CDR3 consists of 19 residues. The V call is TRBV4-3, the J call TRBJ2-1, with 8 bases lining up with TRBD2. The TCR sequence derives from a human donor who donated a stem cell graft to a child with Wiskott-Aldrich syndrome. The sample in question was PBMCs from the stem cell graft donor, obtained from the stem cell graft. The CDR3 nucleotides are TGCGCCAGCAGGGGGAGCGGGAGTGGGATCCTTAGCTCCTACAATGAGCAGTTCTTC. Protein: CASRGSGSGILSSYNEQFF.